The sequence of this TCR beta chain was determined in a study of shared clonotypes between healthy human individuals. The study's findings and limits: In general, naive subsets displayed greater estimated richness than memory subsets did.

This clone was recorded only once. The antigen is unknown. Produced via immunoSEQ multiplex PCR; TCRdb's table is partial and in-frame only. The profile shows some 2,500,000 clones, roughly 93% of them singletons. The V gene lost 2 bases and the J gene lost 6 bases, with 16 bases spanning the gap. Germline CDR1 and CDR2: LGHNA and YNFKEQ. The CDR3 extends over 15 amino acids. Sequenced material: naive CD4+ T cells from PBMCs. Stated subset: CD45RA+ positively selected. The chain has TRBV4-2 and TRBJ1-2; TRBD1 is a possible D gene (6 bases). This receptor was obtained from a man in his late teens or twenties in good health. Some clones in this sample may be carry-over from other donors' samples. CDR3 protein: CASSQQNAGADGYTF. The CDR3 DNA reads as TGTGCCAGCAGCCAACAAAATGCGGGGGCCGATGGCTACACCTTC.